This T cell receptor (beta chain) was captured in a study of Ad26.COV2.S vaccination and SARS-CoV-2 variants (dated by TCRdb to the early 2020s). With respect to the entire study: Donors in the vaccine arm were drawn from COV1001, a phase I-IIa trial of Ad26.COV2.S in healthy adults that was multicentre, randomized, double-blind and placebo-controlled. Ad26.COV2.S was given intramuscularly at 5x10^10 or 1x10^11 viral particles, as a single shot or as two shots 56 days apart. The specificity and breadth of SARS-CoV-2-reactive T cell receptors after Ad26.COV2.S vaccination were assessed by TCRbeta repertoire sequencing. A total of around 32 samples were included in the TCR-sequenced set, comprising around 20 Ad26.COV2.S vaccine recipients, 5 placebo recipients and 8 SARS-CoV-2 convalescent individuals. Trial participants were randomized into five groups of five, in which low-dose or high-dose Ad26.COV2.S was given once or twice, or placebo was given on both occasions. Investigators remained blinded to trial group allocation during experiments and outcome assessment. Study-level results and caveats: Spike-specific TCR breadth was higher in Ad26.COV2.S recipients than in placebo recipients (P = 0.0014). Comparing responses between vaccine doses or regimens was not something the study was powered to do. Vaccine and placebo recipients had comparable non-spike TCR breadth, which fits with the vaccine containing only spike. The authors noted that the TCR breadth and depth analyses may have underestimated total T cell responses. After vaccination, spike-specific CD8+ and CD4+ T cell responses were reported to show substantial breadth.

At the junction V is shortened by 4 bases and J by 3 bases, with 20 bases in between. The CDR3 spans 17 residues, from the cysteine through the phenylalanine. This entry keeps only the CDR3 DNA: 51 bases, framed from base 1. The CDR1 and CDR2 encoded by the germline V gene (reference sequence) are PRHDT and FYEKMQ. About this clone itself: Its antigen is unknown. The input lacks base qualities; no much larger clone sits a single base away.

The meaning of the sample's treatment or condition label: some 19 received Ad26.COV2.S at low or high dose, single or two shots; 5 received placebo; per-sample allocation not given. For vaccine and placebo recipients, the sequenced repertoires came from samples collected on day 63 after the first injection. In Cohort 1b, fewer than 30 adults aged 18-55 years were enrolled at a single site in Boston, USA, between 29 July and 7 August 2020. Ad26.COV2.S consisted of a replication-incompetent adenovirus type 26 vector by which a prefusion-stabilized SARS-CoV-2 spike protein from the original Wuhan strain was expressed. The immunoSEQ Assay was the method used to sequence TCRbeta CDR3 regions. After extraction, genomic DNA underwent amplification by bias-controlled multiplex PCR, followed by high-throughput sequencing. As for the authors' bioinformatics: To quantify the absolute abundance of every unique TCRbeta CDR3 region, sequences were collapsed and filtered. T cell fraction was estimated by normalization of TCRbeta template counts to usable DNA, with usable DNA being measured through amplification of reference genes present in all nucleated cells. Repertoire TCRs were annotated as SARS-CoV-2-specific when V gene, CDR3 amino acid sequence and J gene were exactly matched to a known reactive TCR set. The reference SARS-CoV-2 TCR set came from MIRA and was filtered for enrichment in COVID-19-positive ImmuneCODE repertoires, removing public or cross-reactive TCRs. Based on the MIRA antigens, annotated TCRs were further analysed at the level of specific ORF or position within ORF. Breadth was defined as the number of annotated unique rearrangements divided by the total number of unique productive rearrangements, and depth was defined as the summed frequency of the annotated unique rearrangements. Two-sided Wilcoxon rank-sum tests were applied when comparing TCR breadth between groups. In TCRdb, the immuneACCESS table is reduced to in-frame sequences with V and J assigned. These tables do not hold every clone; where another copy was compared, an unresolved V gene accounts for under half, and the others remain unexplained. V, J and clone size derive from that table, while D and trimming were established from the DNA sequence. This sample gives hundreds of thousands of clones in total; about four fifths of them show up just once. 7% to 9.5% of the sample goes to the ten largest clones.

The sequencing here drew on peripheral blood, taken in a trial of Ad26.COV2.S vaccine versus placebo. The V and J genes are TRBV13 and TRBJ2-3; the D call could be TRBD1 or TRBD2, with each sharing 5 bases. The receptor was derived from a person between 18 and 65 years old who received the Ad26.COV2.S COVID-19 vaccine or a placebo. This receptor carries the CDR3 CASSSNHARDVTDTQYF. The DNA reads TGTGCCAGCAGCTCCAATCACGCTAGGGACGTTACAGATACGCAGTATTTT.